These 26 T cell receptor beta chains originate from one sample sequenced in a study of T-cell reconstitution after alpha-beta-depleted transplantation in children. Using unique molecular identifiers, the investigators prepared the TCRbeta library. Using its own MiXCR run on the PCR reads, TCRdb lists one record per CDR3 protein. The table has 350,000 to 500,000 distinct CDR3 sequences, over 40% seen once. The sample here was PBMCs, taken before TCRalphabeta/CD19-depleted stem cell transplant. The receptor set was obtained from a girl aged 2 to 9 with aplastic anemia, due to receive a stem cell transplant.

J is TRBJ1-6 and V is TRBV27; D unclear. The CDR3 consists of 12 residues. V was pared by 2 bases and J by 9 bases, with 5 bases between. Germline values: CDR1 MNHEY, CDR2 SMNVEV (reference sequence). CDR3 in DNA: TGTGCCAGCAGTTTAAACGCTTCACCCCTCCACTTT. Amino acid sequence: CASSLNASPLHF.

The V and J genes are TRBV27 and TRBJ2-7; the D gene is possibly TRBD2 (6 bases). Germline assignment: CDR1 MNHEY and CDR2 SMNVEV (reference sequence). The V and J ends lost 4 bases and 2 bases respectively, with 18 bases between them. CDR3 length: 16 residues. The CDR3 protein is CASSSAGTTRAYEQYF. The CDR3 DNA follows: TGTGCCAGCAGTTCAGCCGGGACGACTAGGGCCTACGAGCAGTACTTC.

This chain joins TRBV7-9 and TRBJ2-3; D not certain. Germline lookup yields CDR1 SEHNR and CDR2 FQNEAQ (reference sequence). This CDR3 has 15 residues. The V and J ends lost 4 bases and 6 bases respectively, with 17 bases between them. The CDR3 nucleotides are TGTGCCAGCAGCTCCAAGGACCCACCGTGGGATACGCAGTATTTT. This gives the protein CASSSKDPPWDTQYF.

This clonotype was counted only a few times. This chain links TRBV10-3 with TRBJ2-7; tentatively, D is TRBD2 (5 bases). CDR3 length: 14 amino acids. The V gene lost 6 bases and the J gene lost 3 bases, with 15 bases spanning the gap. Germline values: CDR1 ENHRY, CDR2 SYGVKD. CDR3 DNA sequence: TGTGCCATCAGCCAAGGCGGGTCTGACTACGAGCAGTACTTC. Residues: CAISQGGSDYEQYF.

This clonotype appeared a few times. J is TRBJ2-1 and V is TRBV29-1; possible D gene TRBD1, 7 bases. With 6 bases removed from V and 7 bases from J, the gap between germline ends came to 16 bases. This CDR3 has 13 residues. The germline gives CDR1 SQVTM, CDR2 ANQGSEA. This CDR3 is CSVKQTGRNEQFF. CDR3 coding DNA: TGCAGCGTGAAACAGACAGGGAGGAATGAGCAGTTCTTC.

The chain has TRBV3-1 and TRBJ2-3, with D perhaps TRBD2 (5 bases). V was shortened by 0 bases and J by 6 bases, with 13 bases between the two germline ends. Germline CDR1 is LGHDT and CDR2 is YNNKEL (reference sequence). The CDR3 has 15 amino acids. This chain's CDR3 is CASSQDGGFGDTQYF. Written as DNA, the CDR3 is TGTGCCAGCAGCCAAGACGGCGGGTTTGGGGATACGCAGTATTTT.

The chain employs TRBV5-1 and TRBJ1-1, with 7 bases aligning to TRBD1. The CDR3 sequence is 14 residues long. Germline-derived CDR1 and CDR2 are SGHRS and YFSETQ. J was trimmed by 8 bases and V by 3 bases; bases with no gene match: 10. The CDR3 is CASSSAIDRAEAFF. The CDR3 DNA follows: TGCGCCAGCAGCTCAGCTATCGACAGGGCCGAAGCTTTCTTT.

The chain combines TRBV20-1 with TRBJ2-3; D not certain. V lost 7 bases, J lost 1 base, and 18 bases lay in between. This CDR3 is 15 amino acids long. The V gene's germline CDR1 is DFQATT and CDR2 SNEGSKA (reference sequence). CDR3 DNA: TGCAGTGTCCGACCCCACTTTGGCGGCACAGATACGCAGTATTTT. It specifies CSVRPHFGGTDTQYF.

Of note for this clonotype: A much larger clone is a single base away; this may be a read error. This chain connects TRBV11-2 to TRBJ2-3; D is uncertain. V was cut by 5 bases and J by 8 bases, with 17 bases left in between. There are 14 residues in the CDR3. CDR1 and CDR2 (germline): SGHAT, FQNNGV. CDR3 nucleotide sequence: TGTGCCAGCAGCCAAGGAACTGGAAGAGGTACGCAGTATTTT. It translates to CASSQGTGRGTQYF.

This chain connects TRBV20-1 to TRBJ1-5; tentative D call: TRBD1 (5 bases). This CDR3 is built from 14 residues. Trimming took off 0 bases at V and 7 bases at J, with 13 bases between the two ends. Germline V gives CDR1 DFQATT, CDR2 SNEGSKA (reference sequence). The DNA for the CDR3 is TGCAGTGCTAGAGATTCACAGGCGAGGCAGCCCCAGCATTTT. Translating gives CSARDSQARQPQHF.

The CDR3 region has the DNA TGTGCCAGCAGTCTTCCGGGACTAGCGGGGAAGGATACGCAGTATTTT. Protein sequence: CASSLPGLAGKDTQYF. The chain links TRBV12-3 or TRBV12-4 to TRBJ2-3; 13 bases are a match to TRBD2. This CDR3 is 16 amino acids long. The ends lost 5 bases at V and 6 bases at J; junction bases unmatched: 8.

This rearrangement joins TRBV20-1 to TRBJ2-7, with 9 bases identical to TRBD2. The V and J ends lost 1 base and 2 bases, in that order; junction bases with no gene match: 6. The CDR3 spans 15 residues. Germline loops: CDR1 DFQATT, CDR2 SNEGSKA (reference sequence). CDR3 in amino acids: CSARAISGGTYEQYF. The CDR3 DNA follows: TGCAGTGCTAGAGCCATAAGCGGGGGGACCTACGAGCAGTACTTC.

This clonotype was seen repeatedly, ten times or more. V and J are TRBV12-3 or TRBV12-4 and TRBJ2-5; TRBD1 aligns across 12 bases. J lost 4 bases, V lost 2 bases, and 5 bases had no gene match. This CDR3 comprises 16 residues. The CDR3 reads CASSLKGQGARETQYF. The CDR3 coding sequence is TGTGCCAGCAGTTTAAAGGGACAGGGGGCTCGAGAGACCCAGTACTTC.

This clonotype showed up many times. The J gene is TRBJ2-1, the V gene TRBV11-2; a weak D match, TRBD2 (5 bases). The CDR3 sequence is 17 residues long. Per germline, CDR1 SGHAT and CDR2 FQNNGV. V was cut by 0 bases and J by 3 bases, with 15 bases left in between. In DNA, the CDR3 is TGTGCCAGCAGCTTAGATCGGAGGACTTTCGACTACAATGAGCAGTTCTTC. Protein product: CASSLDRRTFDYNEQFF.

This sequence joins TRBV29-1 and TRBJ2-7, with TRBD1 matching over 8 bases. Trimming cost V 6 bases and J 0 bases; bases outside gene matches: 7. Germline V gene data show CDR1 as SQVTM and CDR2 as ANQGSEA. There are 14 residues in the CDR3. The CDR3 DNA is TGCAGCGTGATGACAGGGGTGAGCTCCTACGAGCAGTACTTC. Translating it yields CSVMTGVSSYEQYF.

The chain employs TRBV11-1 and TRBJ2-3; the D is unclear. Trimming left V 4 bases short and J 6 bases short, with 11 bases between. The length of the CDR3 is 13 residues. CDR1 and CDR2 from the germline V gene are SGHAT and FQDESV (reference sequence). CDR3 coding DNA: TGTGCCAGCAGCTCCCAACGTGTGGATACGCAGTATTTT. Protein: CASSSQRVDTQYF. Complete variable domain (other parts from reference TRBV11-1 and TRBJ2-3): EAEVAQSPRYKITEKSQAVAFWCDPISGHATLYWYRQILGQGPELLVQFQDESVVDDSQLPKDRFSAERLKGVDSTLKIQPAELGDSAMYLCASSSQRVDTQYFGPGTRLTVL.

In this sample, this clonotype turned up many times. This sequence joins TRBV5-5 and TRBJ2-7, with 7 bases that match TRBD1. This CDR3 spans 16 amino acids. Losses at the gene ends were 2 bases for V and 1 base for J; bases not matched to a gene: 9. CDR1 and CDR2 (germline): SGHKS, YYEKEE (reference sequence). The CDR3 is CASSFVGPRGSYEQYF. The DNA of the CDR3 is TGTGCCAGCAGCTTTGTAGGCCCCAGGGGGTCCTACGAGCAGTACTTC.

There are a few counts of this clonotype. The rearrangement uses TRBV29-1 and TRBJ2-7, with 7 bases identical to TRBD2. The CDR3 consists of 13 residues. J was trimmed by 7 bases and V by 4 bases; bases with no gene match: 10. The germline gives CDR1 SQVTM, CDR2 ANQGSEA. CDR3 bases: TGCAGCGTTGTCGGCGGGAGCGCTGTAGAGCAGTACTTC. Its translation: CSVVGGSAVEQYF.

CDR3 coding DNA: TGCAGTGCTGAGCCCCTCCAGCGCCCACAAGAGACCCAGTACTTC. Translating it yields CSAEPLQRPQETQYF. The gene calls are TRBV20-1 and TRBJ2-5; D is undetermined. The CDR3 is made up of 15 amino acids. Germline CDR1 reads DFQATT; CDR2 reads SNEGSKA (reference sequence). V dropped 5 bases and J dropped 2 bases, with 18 bases sitting between them.

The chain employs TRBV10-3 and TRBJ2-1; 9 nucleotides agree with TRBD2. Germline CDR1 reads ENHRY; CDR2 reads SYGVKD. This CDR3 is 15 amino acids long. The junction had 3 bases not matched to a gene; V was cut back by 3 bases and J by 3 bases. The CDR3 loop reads CAISDRAGGYNEQFF. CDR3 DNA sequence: TGTGCCATCAGTGATAGAGCGGGGGGCTACAATGAGCAGTTCTTC.

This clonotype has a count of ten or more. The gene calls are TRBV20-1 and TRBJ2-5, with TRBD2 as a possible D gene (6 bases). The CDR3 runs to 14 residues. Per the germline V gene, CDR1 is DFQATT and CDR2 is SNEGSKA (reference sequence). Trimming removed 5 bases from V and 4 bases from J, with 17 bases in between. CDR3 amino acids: CSAGEYPAGETQYF. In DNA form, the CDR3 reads TGCAGTGCTGGGGAGTATCCAGCGGGAGAGACCCAGTACTTC.

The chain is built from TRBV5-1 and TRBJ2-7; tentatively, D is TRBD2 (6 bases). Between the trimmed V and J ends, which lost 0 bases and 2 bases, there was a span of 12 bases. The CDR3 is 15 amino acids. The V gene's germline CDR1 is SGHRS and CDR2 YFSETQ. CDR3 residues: CASSLGTSRPYEQYF. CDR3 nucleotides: TGCGCCAGCAGCTTGGGAACTAGCAGACCCTACGAGCAGTACTTC.

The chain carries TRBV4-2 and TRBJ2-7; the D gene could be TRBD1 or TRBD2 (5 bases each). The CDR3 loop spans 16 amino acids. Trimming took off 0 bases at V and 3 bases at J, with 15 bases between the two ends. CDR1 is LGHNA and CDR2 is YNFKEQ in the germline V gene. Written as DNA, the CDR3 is TGTGCCAGCAGCCAAGAGTTCGGGGACCGGGGCTACGAGCAGTACTTC. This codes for CASSQEFGDRGYEQYF.

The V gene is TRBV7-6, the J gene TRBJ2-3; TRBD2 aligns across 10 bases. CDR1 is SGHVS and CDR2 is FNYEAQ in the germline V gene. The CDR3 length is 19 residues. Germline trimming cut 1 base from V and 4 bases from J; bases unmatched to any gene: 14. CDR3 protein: CASSLGPFSSGGLPDTQYF. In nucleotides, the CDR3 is TGTGCCAGCAGCTTAGGCCCCTTCTCTAGCGGGGGCCTCCCAGATACGCAGTATTTT.

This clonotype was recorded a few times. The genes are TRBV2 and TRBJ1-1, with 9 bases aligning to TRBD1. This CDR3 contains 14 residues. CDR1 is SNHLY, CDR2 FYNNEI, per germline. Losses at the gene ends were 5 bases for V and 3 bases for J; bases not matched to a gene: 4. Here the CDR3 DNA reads TGTGCCAGCAGTAAGGACAGGGGATACACTGAAGCTTTCTTT. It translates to CASSKDRGYTEAFF. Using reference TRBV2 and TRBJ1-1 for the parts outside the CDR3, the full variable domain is EPEVTQTPSHQVTQMGQEVILRCVPISNHLYFYWYRQILGQKVEFLVSFYNNEISEKSEIFDDQFSVERPDGSNFTLKIRSTKLEDSAMYFCASSKDRGYTEAFFGQGTRLTVV.

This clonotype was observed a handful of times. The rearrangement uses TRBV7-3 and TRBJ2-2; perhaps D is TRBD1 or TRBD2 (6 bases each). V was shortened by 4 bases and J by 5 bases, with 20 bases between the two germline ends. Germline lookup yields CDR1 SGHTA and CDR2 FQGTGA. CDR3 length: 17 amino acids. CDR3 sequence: CASSSQGPGLKTGELFF. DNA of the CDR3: TGTGCCAGCAGCTCTCAGGGGCCGGGACTCAAAACCGGGGAGCTGTTTTTT.